Sequencing of this T cell receptor (beta chain) was carried out in a study of cytomegalovirus exposure and HLA in healthy donors. Study-wide results and limits: Common viral pathogens (according to a later analysis) appeared linked to several of the most significant clusters. TCR beta chain V- and J-gene trimming was linked, in a later analysis, to a missense variant in DCLRE1C.

A note on this clone: The antigen is undetermined.

This CDR3 has 13 residues. Per the germline V gene, CDR1 is SGHRS and CDR2 is YFSETQ. The V gene end was trimmed by 0 bases and the J gene end by 7 bases; junction bases not matched to a gene: 4. A multiplex PCR was run with 60 Vbeta primers and 13 Jbeta primers. Profiled with immunoSEQ multiplex PCR; TCRdb holds only in-frame clones, not every one. The sample has about 160,000 clones; around 64% are singletons. The chain joins TRBV5-1 to TRBJ2-7; TRBD1 aligns across 7 bases. The TCR was taken from a woman younger than 45 in good health and CMV-seronegative. The sample taken for sequencing was PBMCs. The CDR3 protein is CASSLDRGSEQYF. As DNA, the CDR3 is TGCGCCAGCAGCTTGGACAGGGGATCTGAGCAGTACTTC.